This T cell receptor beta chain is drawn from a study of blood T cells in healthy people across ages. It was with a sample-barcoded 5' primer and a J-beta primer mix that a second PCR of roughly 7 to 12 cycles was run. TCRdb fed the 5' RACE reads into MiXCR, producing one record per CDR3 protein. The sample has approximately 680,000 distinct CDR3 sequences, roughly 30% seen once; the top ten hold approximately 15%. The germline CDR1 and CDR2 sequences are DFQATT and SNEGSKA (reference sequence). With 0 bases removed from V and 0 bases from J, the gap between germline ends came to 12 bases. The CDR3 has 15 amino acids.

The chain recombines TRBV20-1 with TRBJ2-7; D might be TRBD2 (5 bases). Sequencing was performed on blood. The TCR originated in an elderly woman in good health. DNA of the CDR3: TGCAGTGCTAGAGATGCGCGGAGGAGCTCCTACGAGCAGTACTTC. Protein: CSARDARRSSYEQYF.